This T cell receptor (beta chain) originates from a study of OX40 agonist ivuxolimab in advanced cancers. Trimming removed 2 bases from V and 4 bases from J, with 6 bases in between. The CDR3 extends over 13 amino acids. In germline, CDR1 is MNHEY, CDR2 SMNVEV (reference sequence). Here immunoSEQ multiplex PCR was the method, and the copy in TCRdb shows in-frame clones only, minus some. The data hold some 59,000 clones, with 84% observed a single time. Peripheral blood came from all dose cohorts at three timepoints. This clonotype was sampled from an adult with an advanced solid tumor such as melanoma, head and neck, liver or kidney cancer. This chain joins TRBV27 and TRBJ1-3; no firm D call. This sample comprised CD4+ or CD8+ T cells sorted from blood, obtained in a trial of the OX40 agonist ivuxolimab. The CDR3 nucleotides read TGTGCCAGCAGTTTAGCTATAGGAAACACCATATATTTT. It is translated as CASSLAIGNTIYF.